The rows below give T cell receptor beta chains drawn from one sample of a study of blood T cell repertoires in COVID-19. Method: immunoSEQ multiplex PCR; TCRdb's copy keeps in-frame clones and lacks some. The sample has some 150,000 clones, about 80% seen once. The source material was peripheral blood. The source is a woman aged 55-70 years with acute or convalescent COVID-19. CDR3s include the opening cysteine and the closing phenylalanine or tryptophan. A D gene is named only where the DNA matches it firmly.

V	D	CDR3
TRBV28	.	CASSLSTEAFF
TRBV28	.	CASSLSRQAAFF
TRBV7-9	TRBD1	CASRGQGNNYGYTF
TRBV18	TRBD1	CASSPDRGPLANYGYTF
TRBV7-7	.	CASSLSGTLQETQYF
TRBV24-1	.	CATSDLERNTGELFF
TRBV5-1	TRBD2	CASSLALAGATDTQYF
TRBV6-5	TRBD1	CASKETGGYEQYF
TRBV10-1	.	CASSESGGTEAFF
TRBV7-9	.	CASSSGGTDTQYF
TRBV20-1	.	CSAQGFTEAFF
TRBV2	.	CASTDNAAYQPQHF
TRBV3-1/TRBV3-2	.	CASSSNPTGLYNSPLHF
TRBV30	.	CAWSRGVGNQPQHF
TRBV3-1/TRBV3-2	TRBD1	CASSPGQGPIQDEAFF
TRBV6-6	.	CASSYSRGRDPGYTF
TRBV7-3	.	CASSYGNSGTGELFF
TRBV29-1	.	CSVVRREVTDTQYF
TRBV13	TRBD1	CASSDGQAVPSYMNTEAFF
TRBV25-1	TRBD1	CASKSRQGQNTEAFF
TRBV7-9	.	CASRTPFGQIIYNEQFF
TRBV7-6	.	CASSTGGGPLDTQYF
TRBV11-2	.	CASSSYRVAKNIQYF
TRBV19	.	CASSFNMNTEAFF
TRBV10-3	.	CAIRLRQDAEAFF
TRBV5-1	TRBD1	CASSLVQGDSPLHF
TRBV5-1	.	CASTNRGAVNEQFF
TRBV6-6	TRBD1	CASRTTGTGAQPQHF
TRBV7-2	TRBD1	CASSLGTGWNYGYTF
TRBV5-8	TRBD1	CATNIPWTGGADTQYF
TRBV7-9	.	CASSERAGTSNEQFF
TRBV6-5	TRBD1	CASLRQGRHNEQFF
TRBV19	TRBD1	CASSHVGQGVPLHF
TRBV7-3	.	CASSPGGSDEKLFF
TRBV9	TRBD2	CASSPRGLVVAQFF
TRBV10-3	TRBD2	CAISTSGGYNEQFF
TRBV6-5	TRBD1	CASSRQGAMAEAFF
TRBV7-8	.	CASSSGVSRGNQPQHF
TRBV7-2	.	CASSPGTGGRSSYNSPLHF
TRBV27	.	CASSFIPTGELFF
TRBV5-1	.	CASSTGLVGSTDTQYF
TRBV29-1	.	CSVGPRGNEQFF
TRBV19	TRBD2	CASSLSGARETQYF
TRBV2	TRBD2	CASREGGAAYEQYF
TRBV30	.	CACGRGGVEKLFF
TRBV5-1	.	CASRVGSGNTIYF
TRBV5-1	.	CASSTGHSNEKLFF
TRBV6-5	.	CASSSTGGYTF
TRBV5-8	.	CASSLQSEQYF
TRBV27	.	CASSPRDTWAGELFF
TRBV5-1	TRBD1	CASSLDAGGVGNTIYF
TRBV9	.	CASSADFGYTF
TRBV5-1	TRBD2	CASSFGTSGGETQYF
TRBV4-1	.	CASSQIQGANYGYTF